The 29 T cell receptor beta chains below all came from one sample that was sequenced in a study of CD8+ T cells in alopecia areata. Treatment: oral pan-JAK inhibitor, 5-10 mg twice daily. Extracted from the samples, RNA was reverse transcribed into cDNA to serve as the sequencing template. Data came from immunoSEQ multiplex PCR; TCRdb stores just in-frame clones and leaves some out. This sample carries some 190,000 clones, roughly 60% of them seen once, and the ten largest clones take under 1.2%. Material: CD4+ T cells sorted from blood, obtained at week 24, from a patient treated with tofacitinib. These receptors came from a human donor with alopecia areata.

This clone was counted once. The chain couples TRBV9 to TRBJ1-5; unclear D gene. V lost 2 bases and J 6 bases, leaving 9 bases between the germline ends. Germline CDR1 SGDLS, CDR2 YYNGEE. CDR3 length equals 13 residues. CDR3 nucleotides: TGTGCCAGCAGCGTGGCCACGGGTCAGCCCCAGCATTTT. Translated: CASSVATGQPQHF.

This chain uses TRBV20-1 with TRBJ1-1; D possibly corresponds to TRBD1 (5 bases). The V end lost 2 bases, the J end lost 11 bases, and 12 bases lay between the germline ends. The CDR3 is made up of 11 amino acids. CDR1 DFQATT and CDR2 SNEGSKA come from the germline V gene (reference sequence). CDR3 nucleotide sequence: TGCAGTGCTAGAATTGGGGGTGGGGCTTTCTTT. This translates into CSARIGGGAFF.

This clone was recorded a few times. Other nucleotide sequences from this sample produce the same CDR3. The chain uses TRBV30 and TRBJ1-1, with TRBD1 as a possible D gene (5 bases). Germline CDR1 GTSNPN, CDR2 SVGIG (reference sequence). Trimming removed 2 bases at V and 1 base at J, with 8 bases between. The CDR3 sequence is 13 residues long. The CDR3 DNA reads TGTGCCTGGAGTAAAGGGGCGAACACTGAAGCTTTCTTT. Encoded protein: CAWSKGANTEAFF.

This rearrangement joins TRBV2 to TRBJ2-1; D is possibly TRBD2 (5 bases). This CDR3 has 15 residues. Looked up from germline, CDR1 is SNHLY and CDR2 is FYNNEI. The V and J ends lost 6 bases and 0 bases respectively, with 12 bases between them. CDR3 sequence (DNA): TGTGCCAGCAGCAAGGACGGGATCTCCTACAATGAGCAGTTCTTC. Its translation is CASSKDGISYNEQFF.

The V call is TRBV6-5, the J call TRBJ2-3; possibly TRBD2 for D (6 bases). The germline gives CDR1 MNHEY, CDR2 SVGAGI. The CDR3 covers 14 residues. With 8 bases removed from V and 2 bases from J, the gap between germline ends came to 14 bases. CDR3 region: CASPDYPNTDTQYF. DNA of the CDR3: TGTGCCAGCCCGGACTACCCGAACACAGATACGCAGTATTTT.

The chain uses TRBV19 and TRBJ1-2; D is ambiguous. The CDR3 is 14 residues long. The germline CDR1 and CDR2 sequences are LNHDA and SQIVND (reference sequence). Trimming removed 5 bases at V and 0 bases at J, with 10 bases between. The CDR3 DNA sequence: TGTGCCAGTAGTGAGGCCAGCGCTAACTATGGCTACACCTTC. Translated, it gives CASSEASANYGYTF.

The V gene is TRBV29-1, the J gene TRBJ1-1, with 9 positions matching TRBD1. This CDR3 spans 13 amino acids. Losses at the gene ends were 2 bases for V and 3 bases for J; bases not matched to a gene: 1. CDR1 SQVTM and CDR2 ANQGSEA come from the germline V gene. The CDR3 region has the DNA TGCAGCGTTGAAAGGGACAGGGACACTGAAGCTTTCTTT. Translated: CSVERDRDTEAFF.

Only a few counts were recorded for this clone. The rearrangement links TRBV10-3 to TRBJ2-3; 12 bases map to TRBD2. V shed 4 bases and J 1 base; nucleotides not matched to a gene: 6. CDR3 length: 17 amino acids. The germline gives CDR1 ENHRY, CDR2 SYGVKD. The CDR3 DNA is TGTGCCATCAGTGGAGGGCTAGCGGGGGGGCGCACAGATACGCAGTATTTT. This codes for CAISGGLAGGRTDTQYF.

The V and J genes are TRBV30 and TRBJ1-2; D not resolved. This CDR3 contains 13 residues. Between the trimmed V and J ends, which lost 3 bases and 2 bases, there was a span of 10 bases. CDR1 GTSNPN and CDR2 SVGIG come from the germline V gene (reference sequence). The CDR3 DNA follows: TGTGCCTGGAGCGGCCGACCCAACTATGGCTACACCTTC. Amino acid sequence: CAWSGRPNYGYTF.

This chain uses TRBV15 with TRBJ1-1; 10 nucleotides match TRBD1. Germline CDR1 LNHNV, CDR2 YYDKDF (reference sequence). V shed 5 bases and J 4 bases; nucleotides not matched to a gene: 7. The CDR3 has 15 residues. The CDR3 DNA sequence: TGTGCCACCAGCTTGCCGGGACAGGGGACCACTGAAGCTTTCTTT. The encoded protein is CATSLPGQGTTEAFF.

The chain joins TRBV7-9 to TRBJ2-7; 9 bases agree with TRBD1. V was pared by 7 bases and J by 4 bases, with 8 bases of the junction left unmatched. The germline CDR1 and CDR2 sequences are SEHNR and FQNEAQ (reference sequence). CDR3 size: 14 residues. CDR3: CASTLRDREYEQYF. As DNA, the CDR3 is TGTGCCAGCACCCTCCGGGACAGGGAATACGAGCAGTACTTC.

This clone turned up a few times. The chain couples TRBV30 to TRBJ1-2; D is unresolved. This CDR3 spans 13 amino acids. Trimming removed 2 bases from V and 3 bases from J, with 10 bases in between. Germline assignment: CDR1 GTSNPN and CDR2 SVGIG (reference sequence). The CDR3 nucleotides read TGTGCCTGGAGTTTAGGCTTTGACTATGGCTACACCTTC. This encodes CAWSLGFDYGYTF.

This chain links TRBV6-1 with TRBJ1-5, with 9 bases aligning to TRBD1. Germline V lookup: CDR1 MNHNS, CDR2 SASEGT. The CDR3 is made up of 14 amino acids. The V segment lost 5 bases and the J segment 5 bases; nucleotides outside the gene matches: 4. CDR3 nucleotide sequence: TGTGCCAGCAGTTATAGGACAGGGGATCAGCCCCAGCATTTT. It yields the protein CASSYRTGDQPQHF.

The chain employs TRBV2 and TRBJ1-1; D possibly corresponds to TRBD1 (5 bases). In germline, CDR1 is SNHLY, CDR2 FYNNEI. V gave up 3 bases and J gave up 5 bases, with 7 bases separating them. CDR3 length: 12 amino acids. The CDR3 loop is CASSEKGTEAFF. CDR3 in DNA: TGTGCCAGCAGTGAGAAGGGGACTGAAGCTTTCTTT.

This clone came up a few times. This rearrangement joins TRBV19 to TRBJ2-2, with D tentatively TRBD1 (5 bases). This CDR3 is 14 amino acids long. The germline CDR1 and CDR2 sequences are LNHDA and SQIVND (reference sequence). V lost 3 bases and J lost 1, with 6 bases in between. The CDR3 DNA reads TGTGCCAGTAGTATGCAGGGGAACACCGGGGAGCTGTTTTTT. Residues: CASSMQGNTGELFF.

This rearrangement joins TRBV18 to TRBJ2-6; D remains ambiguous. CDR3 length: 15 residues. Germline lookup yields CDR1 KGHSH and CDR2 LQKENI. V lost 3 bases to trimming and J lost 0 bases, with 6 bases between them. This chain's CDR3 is CASSPPGSGANVLTF. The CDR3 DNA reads TGTGCCAGCTCACCCCCCGGCTCTGGGGCCAACGTCCTGACTTTC.

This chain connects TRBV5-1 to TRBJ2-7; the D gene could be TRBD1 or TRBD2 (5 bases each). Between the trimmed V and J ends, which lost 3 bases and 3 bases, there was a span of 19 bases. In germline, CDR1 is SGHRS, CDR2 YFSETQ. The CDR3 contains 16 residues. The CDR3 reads CASSSDPGTVNYEQYF. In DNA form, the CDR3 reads TGCGCCAGCAGCTCCGATCCGGGGACGGTAAACTACGAGCAGTACTTC.

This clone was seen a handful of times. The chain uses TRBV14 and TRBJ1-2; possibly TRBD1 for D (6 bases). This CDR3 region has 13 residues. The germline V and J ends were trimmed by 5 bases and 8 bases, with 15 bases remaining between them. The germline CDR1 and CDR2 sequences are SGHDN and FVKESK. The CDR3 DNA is TGTGCCAGCAGCATTTCTGGGGGCACGGGCTACACCTTC. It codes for CASSISGGTGYTF.

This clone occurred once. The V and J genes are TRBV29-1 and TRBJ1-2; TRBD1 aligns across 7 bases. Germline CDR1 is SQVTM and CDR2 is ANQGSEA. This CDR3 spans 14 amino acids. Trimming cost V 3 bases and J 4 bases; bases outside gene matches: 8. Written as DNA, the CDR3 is TGCAGCGTTGAGGTTCCGGGACAGCCCTATGGCTACACCTTC. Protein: CSVEVPGQPYGYTF.

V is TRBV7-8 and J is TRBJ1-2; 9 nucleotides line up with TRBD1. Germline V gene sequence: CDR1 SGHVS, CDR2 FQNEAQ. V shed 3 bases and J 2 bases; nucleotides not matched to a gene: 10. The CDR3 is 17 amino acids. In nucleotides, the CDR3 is TGTGCCAGCAGCTTGGGACAGGGAGTTAATATCAACTATGGCTACACCTTC. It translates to CASSLGQGVNINYGYTF.

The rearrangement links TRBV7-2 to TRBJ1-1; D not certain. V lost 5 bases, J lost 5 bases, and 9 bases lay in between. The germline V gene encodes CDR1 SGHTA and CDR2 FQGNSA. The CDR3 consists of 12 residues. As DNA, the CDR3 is TGTGCCAGCAGCCTTTCGGCGACTGAAGCTTTCTTT. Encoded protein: CASSLSATEAFF.

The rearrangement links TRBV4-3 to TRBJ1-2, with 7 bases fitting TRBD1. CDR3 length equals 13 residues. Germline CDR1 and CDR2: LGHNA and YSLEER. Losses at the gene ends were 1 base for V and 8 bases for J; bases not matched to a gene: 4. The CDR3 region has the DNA TGCGCCAGCAGCCAAGTCCAGGGGGACGGCTACACCTTC. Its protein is CASSQVQGDGYTF.

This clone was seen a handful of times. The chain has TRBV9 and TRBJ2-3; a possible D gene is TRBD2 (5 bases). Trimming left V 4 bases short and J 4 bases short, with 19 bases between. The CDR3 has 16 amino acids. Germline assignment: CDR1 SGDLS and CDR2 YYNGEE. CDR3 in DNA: TGTGCCAGCAGCTCTCAGAGGGCTAGCATGGCAGATACGCAGTATTTT. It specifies CASSSQRASMADTQYF.

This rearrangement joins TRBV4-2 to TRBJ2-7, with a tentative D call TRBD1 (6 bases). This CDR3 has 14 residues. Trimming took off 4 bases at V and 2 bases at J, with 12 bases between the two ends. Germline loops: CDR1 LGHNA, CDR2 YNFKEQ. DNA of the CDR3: TGTGCCAGCAGCCTGTCCGGGACAACCTACGAGCAGTACTTC. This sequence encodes CASSLSGTTYEQYF.

DNA of the CDR3: TGTGCCAGCAGCTTAGCGGACAGCGGGGGGGCCGGTGAGCAGTTCTTC. This codes for CASSLADSGGAGEQFF. This chain uses TRBV11-2 with TRBJ2-1, with 10 bases that match TRBD2. This CDR3 contains 16 residues. Germline assignment: CDR1 SGHAT and CDR2 FQNNGV. The J segment lost 9 bases and the V segment lost 1 base, leaving 9 bases of the junction unmatched.

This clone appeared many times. CDR3 coding DNA: TGTGCCAGCAGCCAAGGTCTCACCGGGGAGCTGTTTTTT. It specifies CASSQGLTGELFF. The rearrangement joins TRBV14 to TRBJ2-2; D remains ambiguous. The CDR3 covers 13 residues. Germline CDR1 and CDR2: SGHDN and FVKESK. Trimming cost V 1 base and J 4 bases, with 4 bases left between them.

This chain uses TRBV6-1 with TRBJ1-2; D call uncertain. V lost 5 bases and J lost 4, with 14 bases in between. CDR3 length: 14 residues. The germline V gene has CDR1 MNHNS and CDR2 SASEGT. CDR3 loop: CASSTPGTRYGYTF. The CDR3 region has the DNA TGTGCCAGCAGTACGCCGGGAACCCGCTATGGCTACACCTTC.

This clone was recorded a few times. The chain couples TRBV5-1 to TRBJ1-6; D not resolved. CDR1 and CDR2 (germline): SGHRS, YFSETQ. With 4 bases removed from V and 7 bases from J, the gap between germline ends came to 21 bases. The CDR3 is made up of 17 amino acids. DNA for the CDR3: TGCGCCAGCAGCATGGATGTTGGAGGTTCGGGAAATTCACCCCTCCACTTT. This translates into CASSMDVGGSGNSPLHF.

CDR3 protein: CASSEVYEQYF. The CDR3 nucleotides read TGTGCCAGCAGTGAGGTCTACGAGCAGTACTTC. This chain connects TRBV25-1 to TRBJ2-7, with D hard to call. Germline V lookup: CDR1 MGHDK, CDR2 SYGVNS. The CDR3 runs 11 residues. V lost 3 bases, J lost 3 bases, and 3 bases lay in between.